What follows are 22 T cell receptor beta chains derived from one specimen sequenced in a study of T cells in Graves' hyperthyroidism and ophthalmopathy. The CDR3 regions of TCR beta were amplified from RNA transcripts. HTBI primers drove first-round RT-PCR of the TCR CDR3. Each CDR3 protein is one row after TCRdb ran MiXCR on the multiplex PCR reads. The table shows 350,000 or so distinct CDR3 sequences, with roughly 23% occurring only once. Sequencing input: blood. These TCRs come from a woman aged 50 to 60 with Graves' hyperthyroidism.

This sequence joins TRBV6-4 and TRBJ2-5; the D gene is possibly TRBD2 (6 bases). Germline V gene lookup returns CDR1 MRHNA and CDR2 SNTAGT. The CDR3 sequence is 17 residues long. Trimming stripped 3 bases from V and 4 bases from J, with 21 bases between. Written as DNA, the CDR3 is TGTGCCAGCAGTGAGCGGGATTTGAACGCCTGGGGAGAGACCCAGTACTTC. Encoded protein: CASSERDLNAWGETQYF.

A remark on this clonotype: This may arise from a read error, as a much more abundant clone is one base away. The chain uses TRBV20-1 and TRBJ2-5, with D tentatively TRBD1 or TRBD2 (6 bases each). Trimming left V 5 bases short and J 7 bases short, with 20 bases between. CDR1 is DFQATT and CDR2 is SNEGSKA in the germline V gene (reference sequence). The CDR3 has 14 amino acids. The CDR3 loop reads CSAGGDTTGGTQYF. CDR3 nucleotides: TGCAGTGCTGGAGGGGACACGACCGGGGGGACCCAGTACTTC.

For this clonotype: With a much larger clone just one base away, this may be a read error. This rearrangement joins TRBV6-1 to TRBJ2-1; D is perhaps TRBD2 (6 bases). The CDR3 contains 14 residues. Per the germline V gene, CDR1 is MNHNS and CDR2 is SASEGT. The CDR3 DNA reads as TGTACCAGCAAACCTTGGACTACCTACAATGAGCAGTTCTTC. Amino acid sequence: CTSKPWTTYNEQFF.

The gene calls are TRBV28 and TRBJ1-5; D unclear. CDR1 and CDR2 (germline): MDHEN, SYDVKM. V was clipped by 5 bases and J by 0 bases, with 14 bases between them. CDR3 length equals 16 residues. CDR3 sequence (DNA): TGTGCCAGCAGTGACACACGTTCCTATAGCAATCAGCCCCAGCATTTT. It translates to CASSDTRSYSNQPQHF.

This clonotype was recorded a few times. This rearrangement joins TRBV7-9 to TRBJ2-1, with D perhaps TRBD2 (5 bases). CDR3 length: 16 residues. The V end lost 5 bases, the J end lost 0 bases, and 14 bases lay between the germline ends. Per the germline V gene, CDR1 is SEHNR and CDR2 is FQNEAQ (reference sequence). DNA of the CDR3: TGTGCCAGCAGCGTTTGGACTGTCACCTCCTACAATGAGCAGTTCTTC. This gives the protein CASSVWTVTSYNEQFF. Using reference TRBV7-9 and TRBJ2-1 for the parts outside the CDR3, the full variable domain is DTGVSQNPRHKITKRGQNVTFRCDPISEHNRLYWYRQTLGQGPEFLTYFQNEAQLEKSRLLSDRFSAERPKGSFSTLEIQRTEQGDSAMYLCASSVWTVTSYNEQFFGPGTRLTVL.

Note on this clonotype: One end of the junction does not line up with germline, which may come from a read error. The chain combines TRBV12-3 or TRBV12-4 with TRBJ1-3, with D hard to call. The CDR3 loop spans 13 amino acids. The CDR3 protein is CASSFSTGNTICF. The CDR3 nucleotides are TGTGCCAGCAGTTTCTCGACTGGAAACACCATATGTTTT.

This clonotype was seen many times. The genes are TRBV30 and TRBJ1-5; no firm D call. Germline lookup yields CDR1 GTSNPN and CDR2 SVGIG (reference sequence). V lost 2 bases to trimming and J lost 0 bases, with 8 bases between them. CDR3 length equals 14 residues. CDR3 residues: CAWSRWNSNQPQHF. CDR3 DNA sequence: TGTGCCTGGAGTAGGTGGAATAGCAATCAGCCCCAGCATTTT.

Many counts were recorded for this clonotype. The CDR3 coding sequence is TGTGCCAGCAGCTTCCCCGCAGGGGGCCGGGAGACCCAGTACTTC. Amino acid sequence: CASSFPAGGRETQYF. The genes are TRBV5-8 and TRBJ2-5; 8 nucleotides align to TRBD1. V lost 2 bases and J lost 5; bases outside the gene matches: 8. The CDR3 spans 15 residues. Germline values: CDR1 SGHTS, CDR2 YDEGEE.

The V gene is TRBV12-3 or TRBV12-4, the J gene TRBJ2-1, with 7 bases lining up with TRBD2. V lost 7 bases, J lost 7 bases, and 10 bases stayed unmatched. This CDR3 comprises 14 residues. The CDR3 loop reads CASKTPGLTNEQFF. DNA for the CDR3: TGTGCCAGCAAAACGCCGGGACTAACAAATGAGCAGTTCTTC.

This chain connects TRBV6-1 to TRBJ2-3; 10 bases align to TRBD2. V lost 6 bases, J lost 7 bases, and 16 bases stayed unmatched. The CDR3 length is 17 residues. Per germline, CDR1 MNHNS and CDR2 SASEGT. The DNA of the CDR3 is TGTGCCAGCAGACCACACCAACCTAGCGGGGGTACAAATACGCAGTATTTT. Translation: CASRPHQPSGGTNTQYF.

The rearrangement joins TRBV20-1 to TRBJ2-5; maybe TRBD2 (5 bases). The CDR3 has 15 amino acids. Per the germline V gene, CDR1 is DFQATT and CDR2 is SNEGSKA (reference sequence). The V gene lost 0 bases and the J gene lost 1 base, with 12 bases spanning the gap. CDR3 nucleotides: TGCAGTGCTAGAGACTCAGGACTCGGCCAAGAGACCCAGTACTTC. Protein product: CSARDSGLGQETQYF.

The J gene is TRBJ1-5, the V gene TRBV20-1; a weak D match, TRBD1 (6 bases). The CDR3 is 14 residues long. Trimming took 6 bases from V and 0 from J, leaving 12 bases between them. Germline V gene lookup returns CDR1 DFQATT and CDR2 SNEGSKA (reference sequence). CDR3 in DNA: TGCAGTGCGGTACAGGGAAATAGCAATCAGCCCCAGCATTTT. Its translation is CSAVQGNSNQPQHF.

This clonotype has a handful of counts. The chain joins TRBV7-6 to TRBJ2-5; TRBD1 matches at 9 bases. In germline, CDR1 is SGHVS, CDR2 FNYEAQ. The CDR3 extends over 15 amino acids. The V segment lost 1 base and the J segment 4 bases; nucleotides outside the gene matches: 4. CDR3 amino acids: CASSLDRGRSETQYF. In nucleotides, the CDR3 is TGTGCCAGCAGCTTAGACAGGGGGCGGTCAGAGACCCAGTACTTC.

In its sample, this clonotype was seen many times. CDR3 loop: CASSAAGTGSSYEQYF. CDR3 bases: TGTGCCAGCAGCGCCGCCGGGACGGGGAGCTCCTACGAGCAGTACTTC. This chain joins TRBV13 and TRBJ2-7; either TRBD1 or TRBD2 may supply D (5 bases each). Germline CDR1 is PRHDT and CDR2 is FYEKMQ (reference sequence). The CDR3 totals 16 residues. V was shortened by 5 bases and J by 0 bases, with 17 bases between the two germline ends.

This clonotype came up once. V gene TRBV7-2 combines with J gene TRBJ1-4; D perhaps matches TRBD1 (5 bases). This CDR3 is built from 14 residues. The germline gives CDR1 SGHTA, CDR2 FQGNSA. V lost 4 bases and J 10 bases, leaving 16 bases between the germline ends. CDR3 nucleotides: TGTGCCAGCAGCTGGATGGGGCCCGAAGGAAAACTGTTTTTT. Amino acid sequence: CASSWMGPEGKLFF.

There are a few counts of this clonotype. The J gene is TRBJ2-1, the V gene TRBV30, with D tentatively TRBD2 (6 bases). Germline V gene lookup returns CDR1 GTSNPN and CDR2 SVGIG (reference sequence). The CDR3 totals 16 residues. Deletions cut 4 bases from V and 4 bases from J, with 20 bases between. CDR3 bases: TGTGCCTGGACAAAAAGAGGAGGGGTGTCATACAATGAGCAGTTCTTC. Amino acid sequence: CAWTKRGGVSYNEQFF.

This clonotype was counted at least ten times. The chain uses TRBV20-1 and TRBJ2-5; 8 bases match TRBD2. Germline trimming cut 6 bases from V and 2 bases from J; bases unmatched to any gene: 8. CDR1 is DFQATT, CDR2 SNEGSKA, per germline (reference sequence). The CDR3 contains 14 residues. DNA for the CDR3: TGCAGTGCCCCGGGGGGGCAACTACAAGAGACCCAGTACTTC. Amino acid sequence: CSAPGGQLQETQYF.

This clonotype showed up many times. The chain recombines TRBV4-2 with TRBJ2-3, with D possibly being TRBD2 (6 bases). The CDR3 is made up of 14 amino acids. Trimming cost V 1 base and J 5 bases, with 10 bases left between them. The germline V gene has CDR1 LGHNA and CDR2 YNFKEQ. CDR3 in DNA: TGTGCCAGCAGCCAAGGACGGGAGAAAGATACGCAGTATTTT. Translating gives CASSQGREKDTQYF.

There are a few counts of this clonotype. The CDR3 protein is CASTKITGETQYF. For the CDR3, the DNA is TGTGCCAGCACCAAAATAACTGGTGAGACCCAGTACTTC. The chain carries TRBV3-1 and TRBJ2-5; the D is unclear. This CDR3 comprises 13 residues. The germline V and J ends were trimmed by 7 bases and 5 bases, with 14 bases remaining between them. Per germline, CDR1 LGHDT and CDR2 YNNKEL (reference sequence).

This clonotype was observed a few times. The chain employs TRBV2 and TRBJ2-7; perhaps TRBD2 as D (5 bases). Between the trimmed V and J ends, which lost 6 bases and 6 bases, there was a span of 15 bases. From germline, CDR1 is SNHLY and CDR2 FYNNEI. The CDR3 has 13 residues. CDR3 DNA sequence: TGTGCCAGCAGGGACGGACTCAACGGCGAGCAGTACTTC. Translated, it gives CASRDGLNGEQYF.

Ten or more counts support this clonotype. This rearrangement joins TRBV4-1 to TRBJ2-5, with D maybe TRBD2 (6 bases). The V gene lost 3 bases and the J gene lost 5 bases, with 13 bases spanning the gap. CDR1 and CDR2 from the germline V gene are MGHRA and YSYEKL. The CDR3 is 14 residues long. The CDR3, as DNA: TGCGCCAGCAGCCAGAGCAGCGCGGGGGAGACCCAGTACTTC. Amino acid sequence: CASSQSSAGETQYF.

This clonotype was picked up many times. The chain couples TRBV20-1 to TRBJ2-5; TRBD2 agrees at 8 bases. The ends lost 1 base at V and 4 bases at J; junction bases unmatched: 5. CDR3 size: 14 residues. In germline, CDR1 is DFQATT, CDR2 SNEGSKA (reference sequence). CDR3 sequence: CSARGLAGRETQYF. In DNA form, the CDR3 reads TGCAGTGCTAGAGGCCTAGCGGGCCGAGAGACCCAGTACTTC.